A single sample gave rise to the 20 T cell receptor beta chains below, sequenced in a study of identical twins. Via MiXCR, TCRdb re-called the 5' RACE reads, giving one row per CDR3 protein. In the table there are roughly 750,000 distinct CDR3 sequences, about 20% of which are singletons. The sample was also reused in another study, on T cells expressing NK-cell markers.

The specimen sequenced was PBMCs. Receptors were obtained from a woman under 30 in good health.

The chain uses TRBV4-1 and TRBJ2-3; the match to TRBD2 covers 11 bases. This CDR3 contains 18 residues. Germline V lookup: CDR1 MGHRA, CDR2 YSYEKL. V lost 1 base to trimming and J lost 2 bases; unmatched junction nucleotides: 8. DNA for the CDR3: TGCGCCAGCAGCCAAGGGATGACTAGCGGGGCTCACACAGATACGCAGTATTTT. This sequence encodes CASSQGMTSGAHTDTQYF.

The J gene is TRBJ2-7, the V gene TRBV27; 12 nucleotides match TRBD2. V lost 5 bases and J lost 6; bases outside the gene matches: 8. Germline CDR1 and CDR2: MNHEY and SMNVEV (reference sequence). The CDR3 is 15 residues long. The CDR3 DNA is TGTGCCAGCAGTCCAATGACTAGCGGGAGCCTCGAGCAGTACTTC. Amino acids: CASSPMTSGSLEQYF.

The chain is built from TRBV29-1 and TRBJ2-7; 8 bases agree with TRBD1. Per the germline V gene, CDR1 is SQVTM and CDR2 is ANQGSEA. J lost 5 bases, V lost 6 bases, and 6 bases had no gene match. The CDR3 has 12 residues. The CDR3 sequence is CSVMTGADEQYF. CDR3 nucleotide sequence: TGCAGCGTGATGACAGGGGCGGACGAGCAGTACTTC.

The chain couples TRBV12-3 or TRBV12-4 to TRBJ2-7, with D possibly TRBD2 on 5 matching bases. The CDR3 has 13 amino acids. Between the trimmed V and J ends, which lost 11 bases and 5 bases, there was a span of 19 bases. This CDR3 is CASGGGYGDEQYF. CDR3 coding DNA: TGTGCCTCCGGAGGCGGGTATGGCGACGAGCAGTACTTC.

In its sample, this clonotype was seen a few times. The chain recombines TRBV6-5 with TRBJ2-1; the D gene is possibly TRBD1 (6 bases). Trimming cost V 2 bases and J 7 bases, with 21 bases left between them. Germline CDR1 MNHEY, CDR2 SVGAGI. There are 17 residues in the CDR3. CDR3 region: CASSYGFQGTVGNEQFF. CDR3 nucleotide sequence: TGTGCCAGCAGTTACGGATTCCAGGGGACCGTGGGAAATGAGCAGTTCTTC.

The chain uses TRBV4-3 and TRBJ2-7; 10 bases line up with TRBD1. The CDR3 totals 16 residues. V shed 0 bases, J shed 6 bases, and the junction held 8 bases outside the gene matches. The V gene's germline CDR1 is LGHNA and CDR2 YSLEER. This CDR3 is CASSQDVGTGDSEQYF. The DNA of the CDR3 is TGCGCCAGCAGCCAAGATGTCGGGACAGGGGACAGCGAGCAGTACTTC.

J is TRBJ2-3 and V is TRBV11-2, with D perhaps matching TRBD2 (5 bases). Trimming left V 4 bases short and J 6 bases short, with 8 bases between. The CDR3 consists of 12 residues. From germline, CDR1 is SGHAT and CDR2 FQNNGV. In DNA, the CDR3 is TGTGCCAGCAGCTCCATAGCGGATACGCAGTATTTT. This encodes CASSSIADTQYF.

This chain joins TRBV20-1 and TRBJ2-3; TRBD2 matches at 11 bases. Trimming removed 5 bases from V and 4 bases from J; junction bases left unmatched: 5. Germline V gene lookup returns CDR1 DFQATT and CDR2 SNEGSKA (reference sequence). CDR3 length: 14 residues. The CDR3: CSAPTSGISDTQYF. In DNA, the CDR3 is TGCAGTGCTCCGACTAGCGGGATATCAGATACGCAGTATTTT.

This clonotype was counted a few times. V is TRBV20-1 and J is TRBJ2-1, with TRBD2 matching over 11 bases. V trimming: 4 bases; J trimming: 7 bases; junction bases outside the gene matches: 6. This CDR3 contains 14 residues. Germline CDR1 reads DFQATT; CDR2 reads SNEGSKA (reference sequence). CDR3 nucleotides: TGCAGTGCTACAATACTAGCGGGGGCGAATGAGCAGTTCTTC. Its protein is CSATILAGANEQFF.

The rearrangement links TRBV9 to TRBJ1-2; weak D call: TRBD1 (6 bases). V gave up 4 bases and J gave up 2 bases, with 18 bases separating them. The germline V gene encodes CDR1 SGDLS and CDR2 YYNGEE. The CDR3 spans 16 residues. The CDR3 here is CASSLGGGALNYGYTF. The CDR3 nucleotides read TGTGCCAGCAGCCTAGGGGGGGGGGCCCTAAACTATGGCTACACCTTC.

This clonotype was seen many times. This rearrangement joins TRBV5-1 to TRBJ2-1; 10 positions match TRBD2. CDR3 size: 15 residues. Germline loops: CDR1 SGHRS, CDR2 YFSETQ. Trimming at V came to 1 base and at J to 4 bases, leaving 2 bases not matched to a gene. The CDR3 region has the DNA TGCGCCAGCAGCTTGAGCGGGAGGGGGTACAATGAGCAGTTCTTC. This translates into CASSLSGRGYNEQFF.

V usage is TRBV4-3 and J usage is TRBJ2-1, with 10 bases matching TRBD1. The CDR3 covers 14 residues. Germline V gives CDR1 LGHNA, CDR2 YSLEER. Unmatched junction bases numbered 7, after V lost 4 bases and J lost 10 bases. The CDR3 loop is CASSLGTGAYEQFF. CDR3 in DNA: TGCGCCAGCAGCCTTGGGACAGGGGCATACGAGCAGTTCTTC.

The CDR3 nucleotides read TGTGCCAGCAGCGTAGCTACAGACTACACCTTC. Translating it yields CASSVATDYTF. The genes are TRBV9 and TRBJ1-2; D unresolved. The V end lost 0 bases, the J end lost 10 bases, and 7 bases lay between the germline ends. The CDR3 is 11 amino acids. Germline CDR1 and CDR2: SGDLS and YYNGEE.

This clonotype was found many times. The chain has TRBV5-1 and TRBJ2-7, with D perhaps TRBD1 (5 bases). Trimming removed 0 bases at V and 3 bases at J, with 7 bases between. The CDR3 extends over 13 amino acids. CDR1 is SGHRS, CDR2 YFSETQ, per germline. The CDR3 spells CASSLAQGYEQYF. The CDR3 bases are TGCGCCAGCAGCTTGGCTCAGGGCTACGAGCAGTACTTC.

The chain employs TRBV29-1 and TRBJ2-1, with D maybe TRBD2 (5 bases). Germline V CDR1 and CDR2: SQVTM, ANQGSEA. The V and J ends lost 5 bases and 4 bases respectively, with 12 bases between them. This CDR3 has 13 residues. CDR3 amino acids: CSVPRVSYNEQFF. DNA for the CDR3: TGCAGCGTTCCGCGGGTCTCGTACAATGAGCAGTTCTTC.

V usage is TRBV20-1 and J usage is TRBJ2-5; D gene uncertain. This CDR3 spans 12 amino acids. Germline V gene lookup returns CDR1 DFQATT and CDR2 SNEGSKA (reference sequence). Trimming removed 5 bases at V and 4 bases at J, with 11 bases between. CDR3 loop: CSAVESRETQYF. CDR3 in DNA: TGCAGTGCTGTCGAGAGTAGAGAGACCCAGTACTTC.

This clonotype was detected a few times. This chain joins TRBV6-5 and TRBJ2-1, with TRBD1 as a possible D gene (6 bases). Looked up from germline, CDR1 is MNHEY and CDR2 is SVGAGI. The CDR3 totals 15 residues. V gave up 4 bases and J gave up 3 bases, with 13 bases separating them. The CDR3 DNA is TGTGCCAGCAGTTCCGTTGACAGGCTCTACAATGAGCAGTTCTTC. As protein: CASSSVDRLYNEQFF.

This clonotype was counted only a few times. V usage is TRBV5-1 and J usage is TRBJ2-5, with TRBD1 as a possible D gene (6 bases). The CDR3 loop spans 13 amino acids. The V gene's germline CDR1 is SGHRS and CDR2 YFSETQ. V lost 4 bases to trimming and J lost 3 bases, with 10 bases between them. The CDR3 DNA sequence: TGCGCCAGCAGCCAGGGGAAGGAAGAGACCCAGTACTTC. It specifies CASSQGKEETQYF.

This clonotype was counted only a few times. The rearrangement joins TRBV20-1 to TRBJ2-7, with D hard to call. Trimming shortened V by 4 bases and J by 4 bases, and 17 bases separated the two germline ends. The CDR3 covers 14 residues. Germline assignment: CDR1 DFQATT and CDR2 SNEGSKA (reference sequence). CDR3 DNA sequence: TGCAGTGCTATAGCCCCTAGTAATGGGTACGAGCAGTACTTC. Its translation: CSAIAPSNGYEQYF.

This chain connects TRBV15 to TRBJ2-7, with D tentatively TRBD2 (5 bases). V shed 1 base and J shed 1 base, with 14 bases lying between them. Germline V CDR1 and CDR2: LNHNV, YYDKDF (reference sequence). The CDR3 runs 16 residues. CDR3 in amino acids: CATSRGRWQLSYEQYF. CDR3 DNA: TGTGCCACCAGCAGAGGGAGGTGGCAGCTATCCTACGAGCAGTACTTC. Full variable domain (missing parts from reference TRBV15 and TRBJ2-7): DAMVIQNPRYQVTQFGKPVTLSCSQTLNHNVMYWYQQKSSQAPKLLFHYYDKDFNNEADTPDNFQSRRPNTSFCFLDIRSPGLGDTAMYLCATSRGRWQLSYEQYFGPGTRLTVT.